The 15 T cell receptor beta chains listed next were all sequenced from one sample in a study of blood T cell repertoires in COVID-19 (dated by TCRdb to between 2020 and 2021). Preparation of the library involved the immunoSEQ multiplex PCR assay. In TCRdb, the immuneACCESS table is reduced to in-frame sequences with V and J assigned. These tables do not hold every clone; where another copy was compared, an unresolved V gene accounts for under half, and the others remain unexplained. The sample has 300,000 to 350,000 clones on record, around 85% of them singletons. About 4.2% of the sample is in the top ten clones. The sequenced sample was PBMCs or T cells enriched from blood (not recorded which). The receptors shown here come from a woman between 35 and 50 years old with acute COVID-19.

This rearrangement joins TRBV2 to TRBJ1-2; 8 nucleotides agree with TRBD1. V shed 6 bases, J shed 7 bases, and the junction held 13 bases outside the gene matches. Germline V gene data show CDR1 as SNHLY and CDR2 as FYNNEI. The CDR3 runs 15 residues. CDR3 protein: CASRRDRTSYGGYTF. CDR3 coding DNA: TGTGCCAGCAGGAGGGACAGGACATCCTATGGTGGCTACACCTTC.

V and J are TRBV19 and TRBJ1-4; TRBD1 aligns across 7 bases. This CDR3 contains 14 residues. V was clipped by 4 bases and J by 8 bases; unmatched bases: 7. The V gene's germline CDR1 is LNHDA and CDR2 SQIVND (reference sequence). CDR3 amino acids: CASSTTGAREKLFF. Written as DNA, the CDR3 is TGTGCCAGTAGTACTACAGGGGCTCGGGAAAAACTGTTTTTT. The whole variable domain, remainder taken from reference TRBV19 and TRBJ1-4, is DGGITQSPKYLFRKEGQNVTLSCEQNLNHDAMYWYRQDPGQGLRLIYYSQIVNDFQKGDIAEGYSVSREKKESFPLTVTSAQKNPTAFYLCASSTTGAREKLFFGSGTQLSVL.

The gene calls are TRBV3-1 (or the pseudogene TRBV3-2) and TRBJ2-7; possible D gene TRBD1, 5 bases. This CDR3 has 16 residues. Germline assignment: CDR1 LGHDT and CDR2 YNNKEL (reference sequence). V was cut by 2 bases and J by 0 bases, with 14 bases left in between. CDR3 sequence (DNA): TGTGCCAGCAGCCAACCAGGACGTACAGGCTCCTACGAGCAGTACTTC. Amino acid sequence: CASSQPGRTGSYEQYF.

J is TRBJ1-1 and V is TRBV5-4; possible D gene TRBD1, 5 bases. In germline, CDR1 is SGHNT, CDR2 YYREEE (reference sequence). The length of the CDR3 is 16 residues. The V end was cut by 1 base, the J end by 2 bases, with 15 bases between. This CDR3 is CASSLNGGRRNTEAFF. The CDR3 nucleotides are TGTGCCAGCAGCTTGAACGGGGGGAGGAGAAACACTGAAGCTTTCTTT.

The chain combines TRBV29-1 with TRBJ2-1; 8 nucleotides match TRBD2. CDR3 size: 14 residues. With 4 bases clipped from V and 6 bases from J, the junction kept 8 bases outside the gene matches. Germline V gene lookup returns CDR1 SQVTM and CDR2 ANQGSEA. The CDR3 bases are TGCAGCGTTGTGAAACGGGGGGGCTCCAATGAGCAGTTCTTC. This gives the protein CSVVKRGGSNEQFF.

This clone has ten or more counts. The chain links TRBV2 to TRBJ1-5; D gene unclear. Looked up from germline, CDR1 is SNHLY and CDR2 is FYNNEI. The CDR3 has 15 residues. V was trimmed by 7 bases and J by 0 bases, leaving 13 bases between them. The CDR3: CASKVATNSNQPQHF. In DNA, the CDR3 is TGTGCCAGCAAGGTTGCGACAAATAGCAATCAGCCCCAGCATTTT.

The chain joins TRBV5-1 to TRBJ2-5, with a tentative D call TRBD1 (6 bases). The CDR3 runs to 14 residues. V was clipped by 0 bases and J by 5 bases, with 11 bases between them. Germline CDR1 and CDR2: SGHRS and YFSETQ. The CDR3 coding sequence is TGCGCCAGCAGCTTGGGCACAGGGCTGGAGACCCAGTACTTC. Protein product: CASSLGTGLETQYF.

The table lists this clone with a few counts. The CDR3 here is CASSGRDRWLNSPLHF. CDR3 nucleotides: TGTGCCAGCAGTGGCAGGGACAGGTGGTTGAATTCACCCCTCCACTTT. This chain joins TRBV6-1 and TRBJ1-6; 8 bases align to TRBD1. The germline CDR1 and CDR2 sequences are MNHNS and SASEGT. The CDR3 is 16 amino acids. Trimming took 4 bases from V and 7 from J; bases not matched to a gene: 9.

The chain couples TRBV10-3 to TRBJ2-5; the match to TRBD1 covers 8 bases. The V segment lost 4 bases and the J segment 4 bases; nucleotides outside the gene matches: 11. The CDR3 extends over 16 amino acids. The germline gives CDR1 ENHRY, CDR2 SYGVKD. CDR3 sequence reads: CAISVRGEQGGETQYF. CDR3 nucleotide sequence: TGTGCCATCAGTGTCCGAGGGGAACAGGGGGGAGAGACCCAGTACTTC.

The chain carries TRBV14 and TRBJ1-1; tentatively, D is TRBD1 (6 bases). V was cut by 0 bases and J by 1 base, with 6 bases left in between. Germline CDR1 SGHDN, CDR2 FVKESK. The CDR3 runs 14 residues. This chain's CDR3 is CASSQETGNTEAFF. In nucleotides, the CDR3 is TGTGCCAGCAGCCAAGAGACAGGGAACACTGAAGCTTTCTTT.

This chain connects TRBV28 to TRBJ2-4; D is unclear. Germline CDR1 MDHEN, CDR2 SYDVKM. The CDR3 has 13 residues. The germline V and J ends were trimmed by 3 bases and 6 bases, with 9 bases remaining between them. In DNA form, the CDR3 reads TGTGCCAGCAGTTTGATCCTACTAAACATTCAGTACTTC. It encodes CASSLILLNIQYF.

The rearrangement joins TRBV7-9 to TRBJ2-5; possible D gene TRBD2, 5 bases. Trimming pared 1 base from V and 2 bases from J, leaving 11 bases between. The germline gives CDR1 SEHNR, CDR2 FQNEAQ (reference sequence). The CDR3 totals 15 residues. The CDR3 DNA follows: TGTGCCAGCAGCTTAGGTTCAGCGGTACAAGAGACCCAGTACTTC. Its translation: CASSLGSAVQETQYF.

This clone was counted once. The chain combines TRBV5-1 with TRBJ2-7; TRBD1 matches 7 bases. With V trimmed by 4 bases and J by 5 bases, 6 bases remained unmatched. In germline, CDR1 is SGHRS, CDR2 YFSETQ. The CDR3 is 13 residues long. CDR3 residues: CASSQGQLNEQYF. In nucleotides, the CDR3 is TGCGCCAGCAGCCAGGGACAGCTCAACGAGCAGTACTTC.

J is TRBJ2-1 and V is TRBV19; TRBD2 matches at 12 bases. V lost 0 bases and J lost 4; bases outside the gene matches: 7. From germline, CDR1 is LNHDA and CDR2 SQIVND (reference sequence). The CDR3 consists of 18 residues. CDR3 protein: CASSIDLGLAGMYNEQFF. In DNA form, the CDR3 reads TGTGCCAGTAGTATAGATCTTGGACTAGCGGGGATGTACAATGAGCAGTTCTTC.

This chain uses TRBV19 with TRBJ1-1, with D perhaps TRBD1 (6 bases). The V gene lost 4 bases and the J gene lost 1 base, with 10 bases spanning the gap. Per the germline V gene, CDR1 is LNHDA and CDR2 is SQIVND (reference sequence). The CDR3 length is 14 residues. DNA for the CDR3: TGTGCCAGTAGTAACAGGGTTGCGAACACTGAAGCTTTCTTT. The encoded protein is CASSNRVANTEAFF.